Below, 2 T cell receptor beta chains from the same sample are listed, as sequenced in a study of blood T cell repertoires in COVID-19. The protocol was immunoSEQ multiplex PCR, while the TCRdb copy is restricted to in-frame clones and leaves out a portion. The sample shows about 140,000 clones, 75% to 80% of them seen only once. The sample comprised PBMCs or T cells enriched from blood (not recorded which). All receptors come from a woman aged 45-65 years who had recovered from COVID-19.

V usage is TRBV4-1 and J usage is TRBJ2-4, with 10 bases lining up with TRBD2. Germline trimming cut 0 bases from V and 0 bases from J; bases unmatched to any gene: 14. The CDR3 has 21 amino acids. Looked up from germline, CDR1 is MGHRA and CDR2 is YSYEKL. The CDR3 sequence: CASSQDPIASGGVLAKNIQYF. The CDR3 DNA reads TGCGCCAGCAGCCAAGATCCTATCGCTAGCGGGGGAGTACTAGCCAAAAACATTCAGTACTTC.

The chain has TRBV19 and TRBJ1-1; a weak D match, TRBD1 (6 bases). V was clipped by 5 bases and J by 1 base, with 14 bases between them. The CDR3 has 15 residues. Germline CDR1 reads LNHDA; CDR2 reads SQIVND (reference sequence). CDR3 in DNA: TGTGCCAGTAGTTGGGCAGGGGTGAGGAACACTGAAGCTTTCTTT. Its protein is CASSWAGVRNTEAFF.